These 6 T cell receptor beta chains were sequenced from one sample in a study of cytomegalovirus exposure and HLA in healthy donors. Primers included in the PCR were 60 Vbeta and 13 Jbeta primers. Only in-frame clones appear in the TCRdb table, and some are missing; sequencing was by immunoSEQ multiplex PCR. The sample has 70,000 to 100,000 clones, approximately 70% seen once. The sample comprised PBMCs. The receptors were sampled from a man aged 50-60 years in good health and CMV-seronegative.

The chain couples TRBV4-3 to TRBJ2-7; D gene unclear. The V gene lost 1 base and the J gene lost 6 bases, with 13 bases spanning the gap. The CDR3 length is 14 residues. The germline CDR1 and CDR2 sequences are LGHNA and YSLEER. The CDR3 protein is CASSQVSRTGEQYF. The CDR3 bases are TGCGCCAGCAGCCAAGTGAGTAGAACTGGCGAGCAGTACTTC.

The V call is TRBV30, the J call TRBJ2-1, with a tentative D call TRBD1 (6 bases). The V and J ends lost 2 bases and 9 bases respectively, with 11 bases between them. Germline V CDR1 and CDR2: GTSNPN, SVGIG (reference sequence). The CDR3 is 12 amino acids. The CDR3 coding sequence is TGTGCCTGGAGTATTACAGGGCCTGAGCAGTTCTTC. As protein: CAWSITGPEQFF.

V usage is TRBV15 and J usage is TRBJ1-2; TRBD1 aligns across 11 bases. Looked up from germline, CDR1 is LNHNV and CDR2 is YYDKDF (reference sequence). Trimming took 6 bases from V and 7 from J; bases not matched to a gene: 13. This CDR3 comprises 16 residues. The CDR3 is CATSTGGRDRGGGYTF. Written as DNA, the CDR3 is TGTGCCACCAGTACCGGGGGCCGGGACAGGGGGGGTGGCTACACCTTC.

The gene calls are TRBV28 and TRBJ1-4; 9 bases are a match to TRBD1. This CDR3 comprises 16 residues. Germline V gives CDR1 MDHEN, CDR2 SYDVKM. With 6 bases clipped from V and 6 bases from J, the junction kept 11 bases outside the gene matches. CDR3 sequence (DNA): TGTGCCAGCAGCACCAGACAGGGGGGAAAATATGAAAAACTGTTTTTT. Residues: CASSTRQGGKYEKLFF.

The V call is TRBV30, the J call TRBJ1-1; no reliable D call. Deletions cut 3 bases from V and 5 bases from J, with 13 bases between. CDR3 length: 13 amino acids. The V gene's germline CDR1 is GTSNPN and CDR2 SVGIG (reference sequence). CDR3 in amino acids: CAWSADVRTEAFF. The CDR3, as DNA: TGTGCCTGGAGCGCCGATGTGAGGACTGAAGCTTTCTTT.

The chain employs TRBV9 and TRBJ2-1; 9 nucleotides align to TRBD2. Trimming cost V 4 bases and J 4 bases; bases outside gene matches: 6. Germline V gene lookup returns CDR1 SGDLS and CDR2 YYNGEE. The CDR3 covers 15 residues. The CDR3 DNA follows: TGTGCCAGCAGCTCACGCGGGGGGGCGTACAATGAGCAGTTCTTC. This sequence encodes CASSSRGGAYNEQFF. The variable domain in full, completed from reference TRBV9 and TRBJ2-1, reads DSGVTQTPKHLITATGQRVTLRCSPRSGDLSVYWYQQSLDQGLQFLIQYYNGEERAKGNILERFSAQQFPDLHSELNLSSLELGDSALYFCASSSRGGAYNEQFFGPGTRLTVL.